These 22 T cell receptor beta chains were sequenced from one sample in a study of blood T cells in healthy people across ages. A second PCR of 7 to 11 cycles used a sample-barcoded 5' primer and a J-beta primer mix. MiXCR was run by TCRdb on the 5' RACE reads, yielding one entry per CDR3 protein. The profile shows roughly 800,000 distinct CDR3 sequences, 55% to 75% of them singletons. The material sequenced was blood. The receptors shown here come from a man aged 25-45 years in good health.

V is TRBV3-1 and J is TRBJ1-2; TRBD1 is a possible D gene (6 bases). V dropped 0 bases and J dropped 5 bases, with 10 bases sitting between them. The CDR3 is made up of 14 amino acids. Germline lookup yields CDR1 LGHDT and CDR2 YNNKEL (reference sequence). The CDR3 loop is CASSQDVGGYGYTF. As DNA, the CDR3 is TGTGCCAGCAGCCAAGACGTAGGGGGGTATGGCTACACCTTC.

This clonotype was picked up a small number of times. V usage is TRBV6-6 and J usage is TRBJ2-3; D is unclear. V lost 2 bases and J lost 5, with 14 bases in between. The CDR3 totals 15 residues. Looked up from germline, CDR1 is MNHNY and CDR2 is SVGAGI (reference sequence). The DNA of the CDR3 is TGTGCCAGCAGTTACGACTCTCGAAAGCGAGATACGCAGTATTTT. Translating gives CASSYDSRKRDTQYF.

Only a few counts were recorded for this clonotype. This chain links TRBV12-3 or TRBV12-4 with TRBJ1-1; D unresolved. V lost 3 bases to trimming and J lost 6 bases, with 8 bases between them. The CDR3 runs 12 residues. The DNA for the CDR3 is TGTGCCAGCAGTTTTTCCCGGGCTGAAGCTTTCTTT. Translation gives CASSFSRAEAFF.

The chain couples TRBV20-1 to TRBJ2-7; D unresolved. The DNA end is a closer match to TRBJ2-5, so the J assignment may be wrong. The CDR3 contains 12 residues. In germline, CDR1 is DFQATT, CDR2 SNEGSKA (reference sequence). DNA for the CDR3: TGCAGTGCCGTCGACTGGGGTGGGACCCAGTACTTC. Translation gives CSAVDWGGTQYF.

This clonotype came up a few times. The chain employs TRBV9 and TRBJ2-1; TRBD2 might be the D (5 bases). V shed 5 bases and J shed 5 bases, with 14 bases lying between them. The CDR3 spans 14 residues. Per germline, CDR1 SGDLS and CDR2 YYNGEE. The CDR3 DNA follows: TGTGCCAGCAGTACAGCCGGGGTCAACAATGAGCAGTTCTTC. This encodes CASSTAGVNNEQFF.

V gene TRBV6-5 combines with J gene TRBJ2-6; D call uncertain. The CDR3 loop spans 15 amino acids. Germline CDR1 is MNHEY and CDR2 is SVGAGI. V lost 7 bases and J lost 2, with 12 bases in between. The CDR3 DNA reads as TGTGCCAGCACCTCGATGGGGACTGGGGCCAACGTCCTGACTTTC. Its protein is CASTSMGTGANVLTF.

This clonotype showed up just a few times. The gene calls are TRBV27 and TRBJ2-7; D gene unclear. Trimming removed 0 bases at V and 1 base at J, with 16 bases between. Per germline, CDR1 MNHEY and CDR2 SMNVEV (reference sequence). The CDR3 is 17 residues long. Written as DNA, the CDR3 is TGTGCCAGCAGTTTATCTCCTGTAGTGACACAGTCCTACGAGCAGTACTTC. This translates into CASSLSPVVTQSYEQYF.

The chain couples TRBV6-1 to TRBJ2-7, with a tentative D call TRBD2 (6 bases). The CDR3 loop spans 15 amino acids. Germline loops: CDR1 MNHNS, CDR2 SASEGT. V lost 6 bases, J lost 0 bases, and 15 bases lay in between. The chain's CDR3 is CASREAETSSYEQYF. CDR3 coding DNA: TGTGCCAGCAGGGAGGCAGAGACTAGCTCCTACGAGCAGTACTTC.

The chain carries TRBV3-1 and TRBJ2-7; no clear D. The CDR3 contains 12 residues. Germline lookup yields CDR1 LGHDT and CDR2 YNNKEL (reference sequence). V was trimmed by 4 bases and J by 6 bases, leaving 10 bases between them. The chain's CDR3 is CASSPKSREQYF. The CDR3 DNA reads TGTGCCAGCAGCCCGAAATCTCGCGAGCAGTACTTC.

Only a few counts were recorded for this clonotype. CDR3 sequence: CSARPQDSYEQYF. In DNA, the CDR3 is TGCAGTGCCCGACCCCAGGACAGCTACGAGCAGTACTTC. The V gene is TRBV20-1, the J gene TRBJ2-7; TRBD1 is a possible D gene (6 bases). Germline V gene data show CDR1 as DFQATT and CDR2 as SNEGSKA (reference sequence). V lost 6 bases and J lost 3, with 15 bases in between. The CDR3 extends over 13 amino acids.

This sequence joins TRBV6-6 and TRBJ1-1, with 8 nucleotides matching TRBD1. Per germline, CDR1 MNHNY and CDR2 SVGAGI (reference sequence). The length of the CDR3 is 14 residues. J lost 1 base, V lost 6 bases, and 4 bases had no gene match. The CDR3 DNA sequence: TGTGCCAGCAGCGACAGGGGTGGGAACACTGAAGCTTTCTTT. Translating it yields CASSDRGGNTEAFF.

In the case of this clonotype: A much bigger clone sits one base away, suggesting this may be a read error. The chain carries TRBV15 and TRBJ2-3; D possibly corresponds to TRBD1 (6 bases). The V gene's germline CDR1 is LNHNV and CDR2 YYDKDF (reference sequence). The CDR3 sequence is 15 residues long. Trimming took 3 bases from V and 4 from J, leaving 14 bases between them. Here the CDR3 DNA reads TGTGCCACCAGCAGGGCGACAGGCAGCGCAGATACGCAGTATTTT. Translation gives CATSRATGSADTQYF.

The chain recombines TRBV10-2 with TRBJ2-7; D is ambiguous. The ends were cut back, 7 bases at V and 4 bases at J, with 11 bases in the middle. CDR1 is WSHSY, CDR2 SAAADI, per germline. The CDR3 runs 12 residues. The CDR3 here is CASNVRRYEQYF. The DNA for the CDR3 is TGCGCCAGCAATGTCAGACGATACGAGCAGTACTTC.

This chain joins TRBV14 and TRBJ2-1, with D uncertain. In germline, CDR1 is SGHDN, CDR2 FVKESK. This CDR3 has 15 residues. Trimming removed 5 bases from V and 9 bases from J, with 20 bases in between. The CDR3 spells CASSSRHRSSAEQFF. The CDR3 region has the DNA TGTGCCAGCAGCTCCCGTCATAGATCCTCGGCTGAGCAGTTCTTC.

The V gene is TRBV5-8, the J gene TRBJ2-5, with 7 bases identical to TRBD1. Germline lookup yields CDR1 SGHTS and CDR2 YDEGEE. The CDR3 runs 15 residues. J was trimmed by 6 bases and V by 5 bases; bases with no gene match: 13. The CDR3 DNA sequence: TGTGCCAGCAGGTCGGGACAGAGGGCCGTGAAGACCCAGTACTTC. Amino acids: CASRSGQRAVKTQYF.

The gene calls are TRBV12-3 or TRBV12-4 and TRBJ2-1; 7 nucleotides align to TRBD1. The CDR3 length is 15 residues. J gave up 6 bases and V 7 bases, and 12 bases lay outside the gene matches. The CDR3 DNA reads as TGTGCCAGCACTGCGGACAGGAGGCGAGGCAATGAGCAGTTCTTC. Protein product: CASTADRRRGNEQFF.

The rearrangement joins TRBV29-1 to TRBJ1-2; D is possibly TRBD1 (5 bases). This CDR3 is built from 13 residues. Trimming stripped 4 bases from V and 3 bases from J, with 12 bases between. Germline loops: CDR1 SQVTM, CDR2 ANQGSEA. The DNA of the CDR3 is TGCAGCGTTGGGGGGGGAGGGGACTATGGCTACACCTTC. This codes for CSVGGGGDYGYTF.

This clonotype has only a few counts. The gene calls are TRBV7-2 and TRBJ1-1; 9 bases are a match to TRBD1. V lost 5 bases to trimming and J lost 4 bases; unmatched junction nucleotides: 2. This CDR3 is 13 amino acids long. The germline V gene encodes CDR1 SGHTA and CDR2 FQGNSA. CDR3 residues: CASSTDRGTEAFF. In nucleotides, the CDR3 is TGTGCCAGCAGCACGGACAGGGGCACTGAAGCTTTCTTT. The full variable domain, completed using reference TRBV7-2 and TRBJ1-1, is GAGVSQSPSNKVTEKGKDVELRCDPISGHTALYWYRQSLGQGLEFLIYFQGNSAPDKSGLPSDRFSAERTGGSVSTLTIQRTQQEDSAVYLCASSTDRGTEAFFGQGTRLTVV.

This chain links TRBV5-1 with TRBJ2-7; D remains ambiguous. Germline V lookup: CDR1 SGHRS, CDR2 YFSETQ. The CDR3 sequence is 15 residues long. V lost 1 base and J 4 bases, leaving 15 bases between the germline ends. The CDR3 DNA reads TGCGCCAGCAGCTTGACGGCCAACGGAATATACGAGCAGTACTTC. This codes for CASSLTANGIYEQYF.

This clonotype has just a few counts. The junction does not match germline at one end; this may be a read error. The chain is built from TRBV4-3 and TRBJ2-7, with TRBD1 matching over 9 bases. Germline CDR1 and CDR2: LGHNA and YSLEER. CDR3 length equals 14 residues. CDR3 DNA: TGTGCCAGCAGCCAAGGGACAGGGTACAATGAGCAGTACTTC. This encodes CASSQGTGYNEQYF.

This sequence joins TRBV7-9 and TRBJ2-5; D gene unclear. The germline V gene encodes CDR1 SEHNR and CDR2 FQNEAQ (reference sequence). V gave up 5 bases and J gave up 11 bases, with 18 bases separating them. The CDR3 runs 13 residues. Here the CDR3 reads CASSPPFPSEQYF. The CDR3 coding sequence is TGTGCCAGCAGCCCCCCGTTCCCGAGTGAGCAGTACTTC.

This rearrangement joins TRBV10-2 to TRBJ1-2, with D tentatively TRBD1 (6 bases). Trimming removed 1 base from V and 7 bases from J, with 10 bases in between. Germline lookup yields CDR1 WSHSY and CDR2 SAAADI. This CDR3 is built from 13 residues. CDR3 amino acids: CASSELPRGGYTF. The CDR3 region has the DNA TGCGCCAGCAGTGAGTTGCCCAGGGGTGGCTACACCTTC.